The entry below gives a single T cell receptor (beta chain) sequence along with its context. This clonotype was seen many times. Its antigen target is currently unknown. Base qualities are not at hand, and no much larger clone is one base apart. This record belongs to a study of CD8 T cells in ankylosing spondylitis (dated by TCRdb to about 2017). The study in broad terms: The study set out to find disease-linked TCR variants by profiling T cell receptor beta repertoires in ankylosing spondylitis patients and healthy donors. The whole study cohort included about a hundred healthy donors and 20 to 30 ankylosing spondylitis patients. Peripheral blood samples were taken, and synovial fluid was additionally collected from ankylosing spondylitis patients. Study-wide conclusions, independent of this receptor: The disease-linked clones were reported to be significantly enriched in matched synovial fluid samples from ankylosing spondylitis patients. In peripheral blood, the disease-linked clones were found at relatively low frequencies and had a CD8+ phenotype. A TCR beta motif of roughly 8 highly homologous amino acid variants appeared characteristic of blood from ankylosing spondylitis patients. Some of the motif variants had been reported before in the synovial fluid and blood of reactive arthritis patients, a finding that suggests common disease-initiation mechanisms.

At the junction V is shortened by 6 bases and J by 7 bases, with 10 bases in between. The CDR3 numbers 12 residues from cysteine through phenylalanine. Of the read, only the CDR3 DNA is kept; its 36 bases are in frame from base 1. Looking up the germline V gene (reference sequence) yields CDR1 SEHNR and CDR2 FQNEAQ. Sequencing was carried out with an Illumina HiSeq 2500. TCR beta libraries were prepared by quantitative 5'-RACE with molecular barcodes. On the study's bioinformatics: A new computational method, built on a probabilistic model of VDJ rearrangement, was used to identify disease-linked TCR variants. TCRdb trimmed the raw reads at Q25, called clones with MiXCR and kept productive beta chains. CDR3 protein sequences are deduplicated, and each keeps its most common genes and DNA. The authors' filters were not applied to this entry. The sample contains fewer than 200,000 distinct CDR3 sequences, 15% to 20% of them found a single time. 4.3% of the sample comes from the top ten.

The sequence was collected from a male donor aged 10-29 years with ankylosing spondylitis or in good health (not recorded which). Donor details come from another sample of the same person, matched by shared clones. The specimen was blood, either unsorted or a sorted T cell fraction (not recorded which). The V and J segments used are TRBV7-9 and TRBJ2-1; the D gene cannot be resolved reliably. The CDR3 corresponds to CASSGPDNEQFF. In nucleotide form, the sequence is TGTGCCAGCAGTGGTCCGGATAATGAGCAGTTCTTC.